The present entry profiles one TCR beta chain with its context. Clones were read by immunoSEQ multiplex PCR, and TCRdb kept only the in-frame ones, dropping some. This table holds just over 80,000 clones, about 94% found once. The source of the sample is a study of technical replicates of blood from four donors. With 6 bases removed from V and 2 bases from J, the gap between germline ends came to 10 bases. CDR3 length: 13 residues. Germline loops: CDR1 MDHEN, CDR2 SYDVKM. Sequencing was done on a sample of T cells isolated from PBMCs. This clonotype was obtained from a human donor in good health. The genes are TRBV28 and TRBJ1-1; possibly TRBD1 for D (6 bases). CDR3 residues: CASRQTGNTEAFF. The CDR3 nucleotides are TGTGCCAGCAGACAGACAGGTAACACTGAAGCTTTCTTT.